Described below is a single TCR beta chain sequence and its context. Its specificity is unknown. This sample is part of a study of blood T cells in healthy people across ages. Study-wide background: Template switching captured about one barcoded beta molecule per two T cells. The study's findings and limits: More naive CD4+ cells and higher diversity were found in long-lived than in aged donors.

Together with a sample-barcoded 5' primer, a J-beta primer mix was included in a second PCR lasting about 6 to 11 cycles. Using its own MiXCR run on the 5' RACE reads, TCRdb lists one record per CDR3 protein. In the table there are 1 million or so distinct CDR3 sequences, approximately 26% of which are singletons. Germline assignment: CDR1 MDHEN and CDR2 SYDVKM. J lost 4 bases, V lost 6 bases, and 9 bases had no gene match. CDR3 length: 16 amino acids. This sample also appeared in a second study, on T cells of mothers and their children. Per that study: A few healthy Caucasian mothers served as donors, and their six children did as well. The data showed no persistent microchimeric T cell clones.

This clonotype originated in a girl aged 2-10 years in good health. Material: blood. J is TRBJ2-3 and V is TRBV28; 11 bases map to TRBD2. CDR3 in amino acids: CASSSPGTSGADTQYF. In DNA, the CDR3 is TGTGCCAGCAGCTCGCCCGGGACTAGCGGCGCAGATACGCAGTATTTT.